This TCR beta chain derives from a study of monozygotic twins with inflammatory bowel disease. The CDR3 totals 14 residues. Germline loops: CDR1 SGHRS, CDR2 YFSETQ. Whole-study findings and limits: IBD patients carried less diverse TCRbeta repertoires (inverse Simpson) than healthy co-twins.

A remark on this clonotype: The antigen is unknown.

Input per TCR library consisted of around 3,700 ng of total RNA. TCRdb reworked the 5' RACE reads into one entry per CDR3 protein, no DNA. This sample's table has fewer than 450,000 distinct CDR3 sequences. Sequenced input: blood. V usage is TRBV5-1 and J usage is TRBJ2-2; TCRdb selects TRBD1, and the lack of DNA leaves this call unchecked. This sequence was found in a human donor with ulcerative colitis or Crohn's disease, or a healthy co-twin of an affected twin (not recorded which). This chain's CDR3 is CASIGGDRTGELFF.